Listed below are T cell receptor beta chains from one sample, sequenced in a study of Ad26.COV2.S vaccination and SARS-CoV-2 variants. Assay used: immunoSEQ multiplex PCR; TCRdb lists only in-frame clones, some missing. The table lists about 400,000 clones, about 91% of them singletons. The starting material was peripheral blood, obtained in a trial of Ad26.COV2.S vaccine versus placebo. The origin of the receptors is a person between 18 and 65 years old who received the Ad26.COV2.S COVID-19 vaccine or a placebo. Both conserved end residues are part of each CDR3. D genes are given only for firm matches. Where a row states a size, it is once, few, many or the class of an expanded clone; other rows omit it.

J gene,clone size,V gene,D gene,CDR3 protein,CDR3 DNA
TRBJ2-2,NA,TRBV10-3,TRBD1,CAIRETGGNTGELFF,TGTGCCATCAGAGAAACAGGGGGCAACACCGGGGAGCTGTTTTTT
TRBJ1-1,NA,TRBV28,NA,CASSFQTGMNTEAFF,TGTGCCAGCAGTTTCCAGACAGGTATGAACACTGAAGCTTTCTTT
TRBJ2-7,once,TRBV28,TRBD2,CASTLSGGYEQYF,TGTGCCAGCACCCTCTCCGGGGGGTACGAGCAGTACTTC
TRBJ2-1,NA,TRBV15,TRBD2,CATSRAPLAGGGLFF,TGTGCCACCAGCAGAGCTCCCTTGGCGGGAGGAGGACTGTTCTTC
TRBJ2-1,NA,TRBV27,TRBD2,CASRLAGPYNEQFF,TGTGCCAGCAGGCTAGCGGGACCTTACAATGAGCAGTTCTTC
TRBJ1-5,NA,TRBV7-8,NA,CASSLTTGSNQPQHF,TGTGCCAGCAGCCTAACGACAGGATCAAATCAGCCCCAGCATTTT
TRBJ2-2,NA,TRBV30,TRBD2,CAWKTSGSSSTGELFF,TGTGCCTGGAAGACTAGCGGGAGTAGCAGCACCGGGGAGCTGTTTTTT
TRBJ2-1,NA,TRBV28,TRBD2,CASSSLIASGRNEQFF,TGTGCCAGCAGTTCCTTGATCGCTAGCGGGAGAAATGAGCAGTTCTTC
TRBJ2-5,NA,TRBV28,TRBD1,CASSLVGTGGETQYF,TGTGCCAGCAGTTTGGTGGGAACAGGGGGAGAGACCCAGTACTTC
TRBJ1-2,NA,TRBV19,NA,CASIQTGYYGYTF,TGTGCCAGTATCCAGACAGGATACTATGGCTACACCTTC
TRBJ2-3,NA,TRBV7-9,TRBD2,CASSSTTSGRTQYF,TGTGCCAGCAGCTCCACAACTAGCGGACGGACGCAGTATTTT
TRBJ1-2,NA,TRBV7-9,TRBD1,CASSRGTEYGYTF,TGTGCCAGCAGCCGGGGGACAGAATATGGCTACACCTTC
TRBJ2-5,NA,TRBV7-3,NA,CASSKGGGEETQYF,TGTGCCAGCAGCAAAGGAGGAGGGGAAGAGACCCAGTACTTC
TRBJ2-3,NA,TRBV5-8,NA,CASSLVLTATDTQYF,TGTGCCAGCAGCTTGGTTCTAACAGCTACAGATACGCAGTATTTT
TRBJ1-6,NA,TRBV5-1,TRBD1,CASSSGQDASPLHF,TGCGCCAGCAGCTCCGGACAGGATGCTTCACCCCTCCACTTT
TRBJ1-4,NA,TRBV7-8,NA,CASSLWGVSEKLFF,TGTGCCAGCAGCTTATGGGGCGTAAGTGAAAAACTGTTTTTT
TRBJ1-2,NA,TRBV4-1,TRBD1,CASSPSRTGDGYTF,TGCGCCAGCAGCCCATCCCGGACAGGGGACGGCTACACCTTC
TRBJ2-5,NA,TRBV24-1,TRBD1,CATSDIPGTEYQETQYF,TGTGCCACCAGTGATATCCCCGGGACAGAGTACCAAGAGACCCAGTACTTC
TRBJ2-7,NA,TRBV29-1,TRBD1,CSATGDIYEQYF,TGCAGCGCTACAGGGGATATTTACGAGCAGTACTTC
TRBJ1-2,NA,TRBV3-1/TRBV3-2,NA,CASSQESGSGGYTF,TGTGCCAGCAGCCAAGAGTCAGGATCGGGCGGCTACACCTTC
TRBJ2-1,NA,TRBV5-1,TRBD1,CASSQGVGNNEQFF,TGCGCCAGTTCCCAGGGGGTGGGTAACAATGAGCAGTTCTTC
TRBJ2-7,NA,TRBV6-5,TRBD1,CATETKDRSYEQYF,TGTGCCACCGAGACAAAGGACAGGTCCTACGAGCAGTACTTC
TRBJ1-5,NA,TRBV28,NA,CASSFIGQGGNQPQHF,TGTGCCAGCAGTTTTATAGGGCAGGGCGGAAATCAGCCCCAGCATTTT
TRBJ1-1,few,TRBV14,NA,CASSQDSLGSAFF,TGTGCCAGCAGCCAAGATAGCTTAGGTTCAGCTTTCTTT
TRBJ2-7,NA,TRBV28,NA,CASSSGPLYEQYF,TGTGCCAGCAGTTCTGGGCCCCTCTACGAGCAGTACTTC
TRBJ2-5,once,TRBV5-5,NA,CASSLAYGNPQETQYF,TGTGCCAGCAGCTTGGCATACGGGAACCCCCAAGAGACCCAGTACTTC
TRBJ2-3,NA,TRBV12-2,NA,CASRLPPGYTQYF,TGTGCAAGTCGCTTACCCCCCGGGTATACGCAGTATTTT
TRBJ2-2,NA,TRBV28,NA,CASSFRNTGELFF,TGTGCCAGCAGTTTCCGGAACACCGGGGAGCTGTTTTTT